The 6 T cell receptor beta chains below were found in one sample sequenced in a study of blood T cell repertoires in COVID-19. Sequencing was performed with immunoSEQ multiplex PCR; in TCRdb, only in-frame clones are kept and a portion is missing. The sample records some 450,000 clones, roughly 89% being singletons. Sequencing input: peripheral blood. These receptors all stem from a man younger than 35 with COVID-19, enrolled during active disease.

V usage is TRBV7-2 and J usage is TRBJ2-1; tentative D call: TRBD2 (6 bases). V lost 5 bases and J lost 9, with 17 bases in between. Germline CDR1 SGHTA, CDR2 FQGNSA. CDR3 length: 14 residues. The CDR3 nucleotides read TGTGCCAGCAGCCCCTACCGGGACTTCATTGAGCAGTTCTTC. It codes for CASSPYRDFIEQFF.

This chain connects TRBV9 to TRBJ2-1, with D perhaps TRBD1 (5 bases). The CDR3 is 18 amino acids. Germline V gene lookup returns CDR1 SGDLS and CDR2 YYNGEE. V lost 4 bases and J lost 0, with 20 bases in between. CDR3 protein: CASSQNSRQRYSYNEQFF. CDR3 coding DNA: TGTGCCAGCAGCCAGAACTCGAGACAGCGCTACTCCTACAATGAGCAGTTCTTC.

The chain couples TRBV19 to TRBJ1-2; TRBD1 might be the D (6 bases). Trimming left V 6 bases short and J 4 bases short, with 12 bases between. The CDR3 runs to 13 residues. Per the germline V gene, CDR1 is LNHDA and CDR2 is SQIVND (reference sequence). CDR3 bases: TGTGCCAGTAGACTAGGGGGTGCCTATGGCTACACCTTC. Protein product: CASRLGGAYGYTF.

This chain uses TRBV19 with TRBJ1-5; D not certain. V lost 5 bases to trimming and J lost 0 bases, with 8 bases between them. The CDR3 is 14 residues long. Germline assignment: CDR1 LNHDA and CDR2 SQIVND (reference sequence). For the CDR3, the DNA is TGTGCCAGTAGTGAGCAGGATAGCAATCAGCCCCAGCATTTT. Encoded protein: CASSEQDSNQPQHF.

The CDR3 here is CASSQLSTAGVQSGELFF. The CDR3, as DNA: TGTGCCAGCAGCCAACTCTCAACCGCGGGAGTGCAGTCCGGGGAGCTGTTTTTT. The V gene is TRBV4-2, the J gene TRBJ2-2, with 7 bases fitting TRBD2. Germline V gene lookup returns CDR1 LGHNA and CDR2 YNFKEQ. The trim removed 2 bases at V and 6 bases at J, leaving 15 bases unmatched. The length of the CDR3 is 18 residues.

The chain uses TRBV4-2 and TRBJ1-5; 7 nucleotides align to TRBD1. V lost 1 base and J lost 4; bases outside the gene matches: 10. Germline CDR1 and CDR2: LGHNA and YNFKEQ. The CDR3 covers 17 residues. The CDR3 spells CASSQVGGTDANQPQHF. The CDR3 coding sequence is TGTGCCAGCAGCCAAGTCGGAGGGACAGATGCGAATCAGCCCCAGCATTTT.